These T cell receptor beta chains were read from a single sample in a study of blood T cell repertoires in COVID-19. Method: immunoSEQ multiplex PCR; TCRdb's copy keeps in-frame clones and lacks some. The sample gives a few hundred thousand clones, approximately 88% of which show up once; about 9.8% is in the top ten. The sample consisted of peripheral blood. These receptors all come from a man younger than 30 with active or convalescent COVID-19. Each CDR3 is given with its conserved first and last residue. D genes are given only for firm matches. Not all rows give a size; the values are once, few, many and, for expanded clones, a class.

cdr3_aa: CASSTNRGVQLNEKLFF
cdr3_nt: TGTGCCAGCAGCACCAACAGGGGTGTGCAACTGAATGAAAAACTGTTTTTT
j_call: TRBJ1-4
clone_size: .
v_call: TRBV5-6
d_call: TRBD1

cdr3_aa: CASTRQGARSNQPQHF
cdr3_nt: TGTGCCAGCACGAGACAGGGGGCCCGTAGCAATCAGCCCCAGCATTTT
j_call: TRBJ1-5
clone_size: .
v_call: TRBV5-6
d_call: TRBD1

cdr3_aa: CASSQDFNSGGAIEQFF
cdr3_nt: TGTGCCAGCAGCCAAGATTTTAATAGCGGGGGGGCTATTGAGCAGTTCTTC
j_call: TRBJ2-1
clone_size: .
v_call: TRBV4-2
d_call: TRBD2

cdr3_aa: CASSPPVNTEAFF
cdr3_nt: TGTGCCAGTAGTCCACCAGTGAACACTGAAGCTTTCTTT
j_call: TRBJ1-1
clone_size: few
v_call: TRBV19
d_call: .

cdr3_aa: CASSPWGRESTGELFF
cdr3_nt: TGTGCCAGCTCACCTTGGGGCAGGGAAAGCACCGGGGAGCTGTTTTTT
j_call: TRBJ2-2
clone_size: .
v_call: TRBV18
d_call: .

cdr3_aa: CASNIRGGTEAFF
cdr3_nt: TGTGCCAGCAATATTAGGGGAGGTACTGAAGCTTTCTTT
j_call: TRBJ1-1
clone_size: .
v_call: TRBV6-5
d_call: .

cdr3_aa: CASSQAFRDIWDGNEKLFF
cdr3_nt: TGCGCCAGCAGCCAAGCCTTCCGGGACATATGGGATGGGAATGAAAAACTGTTTTTT
j_call: TRBJ1-4
clone_size: .
v_call: TRBV4-3
d_call: .

cdr3_aa: CASSIDRGDRGFYGTEAFF
cdr3_nt: TGTGCCAGTAGTATAGATCGGGGCGACAGGGGGTTCTATGGCACTGAAGCTTTCTTT
j_call: TRBJ1-1
clone_size: .
v_call: TRBV19
d_call: TRBD1

cdr3_aa: CASSQLTGVGSGANVLTF
cdr3_nt: TGTGCCAGCAGCCAACTCACAGGGGTTGGCTCTGGGGCCAACGTCCTGACTTTC
j_call: TRBJ2-6
clone_size: .
v_call: TRBV3-1/TRBV3-2
d_call: TRBD1

cdr3_aa: CASSHGLAGGPTGELFF
cdr3_nt: TGCGCCAGCAGCCACGGACTAGCGGGGGGACCCACCGGGGAGCTGTTTTTT
j_call: TRBJ2-2
clone_size: .
v_call: TRBV4-1
d_call: TRBD2

cdr3_aa: CAISEAGGTGELFF
cdr3_nt: TGTGCCATCAGTGAGGCGGGAGGGACCGGGGAGCTGTTTTTT
j_call: TRBJ2-2
clone_size: .
v_call: TRBV10-3
d_call: TRBD2

cdr3_aa: CAIFTGEGYTF
cdr3_nt: TGTGCCATCTTTACAGGGGAAGGCTACACCTTC
j_call: TRBJ1-2
clone_size: .
v_call: TRBV10-3
d_call: TRBD1

cdr3_aa: CASSLDPSSGGRNEQFF
cdr3_nt: TGTGCCAGCAGCTTAGACCCTTCTAGCGGGGGAAGAAATGAGCAGTTCTTC
j_call: TRBJ2-1
clone_size: .
v_call: TRBV7-2
d_call: TRBD2

cdr3_aa: CASSKRGTGRTGVYEQYF
cdr3_nt: TGTGCCAGCAGCAAACGCGGGACAGGGCGGACGGGAGTCTACGAGCAGTACTTC
j_call: TRBJ2-7
clone_size: .
v_call: TRBV21-1
d_call: .

cdr3_aa: CASSLLGQGSSSYTF
cdr3_nt: TGTGCCAGCAGCTTATTGGGACAAGGATCAAGTAGCTACACCTTC
j_call: TRBJ1-2
clone_size: .
v_call: TRBV11-2
d_call: .

cdr3_aa: CASSAQGAATGELFF
cdr3_nt: TGTGCCAGTAGTGCTCAGGGGGCGGCCACCGGGGAGCTGTTTTTT
j_call: TRBJ2-2
clone_size: .
v_call: TRBV19
d_call: TRBD1

cdr3_aa: CASSDPTGCGQPQHF
cdr3_nt: TGTGCCAGCAGTGACCCCACCGGGTGCGGTCAGCCCCAGCATTTT
j_call: TRBJ1-5
clone_size: .
v_call: TRBV6-4
d_call: .

cdr3_aa: CSVGREGWSSYGYTF
cdr3_nt: TGCAGCGTTGGCAGGGAAGGGTGGTCGAGCTATGGCTACACCTTC
j_call: TRBJ1-2
clone_size: few
v_call: TRBV29-1
d_call: .

cdr3_aa: CASSRVANEKLFF
cdr3_nt: TGTGCCAGCAGTCGAGTCGCTAATGAAAAACTGTTTTTT
j_call: TRBJ1-4
clone_size: once
v_call: TRBV25-1
d_call: .

cdr3_aa: CASSPSLSSRYGYTF
cdr3_nt: TGTGCCAGCAGCCCAAGTCTTTCTTCTCGGTATGGCTACACCTTC
j_call: TRBJ1-2
clone_size: .
v_call: TRBV6-5
d_call: .

cdr3_aa: CASSVIQGVKGTEAFF
cdr3_nt: TGTGCCAGCAGCGTGATACAGGGGGTGAAGGGGACTGAAGCTTTCTTT
j_call: TRBJ1-1
clone_size: .
v_call: TRBV9
d_call: TRBD1

cdr3_aa: CSVVWQMGTDTQYF
cdr3_nt: TGCAGCGTTGTCTGGCAAATGGGCACAGATACGCAGTATTTT
j_call: TRBJ2-3
clone_size: once
v_call: TRBV29-1
d_call: .